Below, 4 T cell receptor beta chains from the same sample are listed, as sequenced in a study of T cell responses to AZD1222 COVID-19 vaccine. TCRdb keeps only in-frame clones here, not all; method: immunoSEQ multiplex PCR. The repertoire holds more than 95,000 clones, with 70% to 90% as singletons. The sequences come from peripheral blood, collected on day 0 of MenACWY control vaccination. The receptors were sampled from an adult in good health.

V gene TRBV6-5 combines with J gene TRBJ1-2, with 10 bases lining up with TRBD1. The J segment lost 4 bases and the V segment lost 3 bases, leaving 2 bases of the junction unmatched. CDR1 and CDR2 (germline): MNHEY, SVGAGI. The CDR3 spans 14 residues. For the CDR3, the DNA is TGTGCCAGCAGTTATGGGGACAGGGGCTATGGCTACACCTTC. It translates to CASSYGDRGYGYTF.

This chain connects TRBV7-3 to TRBJ2-1, with 8 bases aligning to TRBD2. The CDR3 runs to 14 residues. Germline CDR1 SGHTA, CDR2 FQGTGA. Germline trimming cut 5 bases from V and 5 bases from J; bases unmatched to any gene: 5. The CDR3 DNA sequence: TGTGCCAGCAGCCATAGCGGGACCAACAATGAGCAGTTCTTC. Translating it yields CASSHSGTNNEQFF.

This chain uses TRBV19 with TRBJ1-5; D gene uncertain. Germline lookup yields CDR1 LNHDA and CDR2 SQIVND (reference sequence). V was cut by 3 bases and J by 6 bases, with 6 bases left in between. CDR3 length: 12 residues. CDR3 protein: CASSMVFQPQHF. As DNA, the CDR3 is TGTGCCAGTAGTATGGTATTTCAGCCCCAGCATTTT.

This clone was seen a handful of times. The V call is TRBV7-2, the J call TRBJ1-2; TRBD1 is a possible D gene (6 bases). Germline loops: CDR1 SGHTA, CDR2 FQGNSA. This CDR3 has 15 amino acids. Between the trimmed V and J ends, which lost 2 bases and 3 bases, there was a span of 13 bases. CDR3 coding DNA: TGTGCCAGCAGCTTATCCGGGACACAGGACTATGGCTACACCTTC. It codes for CASSLSGTQDYGYTF. Full variable domain (missing parts from reference TRBV7-2 and TRBJ1-2): GAGVSQSPSNKVTEKGKDVELRCDPISGHTALYWYRQSLGQGLEFLIYFQGNSAPDKSGLPSDRFSAERTGGSVSTLTIQRTQQEDSAVYLCASSLSGTQDYGYTFGSGTRLTVV.